The 13 T cell receptor beta chains reported below all come from one sample, sequenced in a study of T cell repertoires in cytomegalovirus infection. One entry per CDR3 protein, called by TCRdb with MiXCR from the reads. Of roughly 190,000 distinct CDR3 sequences in the sample, roughly 9% are singletons; the top ten hold 4.6%. Sequencing was done on a sample of PBMCs. These receptor sequences come from a human donor in good health (CMV status not recorded). Some clones in this sample may be carry-over from other donors' samples.

This clonotype was counted a few times. The rearrangement joins TRBV9 to TRBJ1-2, with 10 bases aligning to TRBD1. Germline V CDR1 and CDR2: SGDLS, YYNGEE. V gave up 6 bases and J gave up 4 bases; unmatched junction bases: 9. This CDR3 comprises 15 residues. The CDR3 sequence: CASTPGQGSGYGYTF. The CDR3 DNA follows: TGTGCCAGCACTCCGGGACAGGGGAGTGGCTATGGCTACACCTTC.

This clonotype was counted between two and nine times. The chain employs TRBV18 and TRBJ2-2; 15 nucleotides line up with TRBD2. This CDR3 spans 18 amino acids. Unmatched junction bases numbered 9, after V lost 4 bases and J lost 6 bases. Germline assignment: CDR1 KGHSH and CDR2 LQKENI. This CDR3 is CASSRTSGRAIPAGELFF. As DNA, the CDR3 is TGTGCCAGCTCACGGACTAGCGGGAGGGCCATTCCGGCCGGGGAGCTGTTTTTT.

This clonotype was seen a handful of times. The CDR3 sequence is CASSQSAAGDSPLHF. The CDR3, as DNA: TGTGCCAGCAGCCAAAGCGCCGCAGGCGATTCACCCCTCCACTTT. The chain recombines TRBV4-2 with TRBJ1-6; D gene ambiguous. The CDR3 consists of 15 residues. The V gene lost 2 bases and the J gene lost 8 bases, with 13 bases spanning the gap. Germline CDR1 and CDR2: LGHNA and YNFKEQ.

The chain carries TRBV7-8 and TRBJ2-3; D is ambiguous. CDR1 is SGHVS, CDR2 FQNEAQ, per germline. With 0 bases removed from V and 0 bases from J, the gap between germline ends came to 7 bases. The CDR3 spans 15 residues. The CDR3 loop is CASSLATGSTDTQYF. CDR3 nucleotide sequence: TGTGCCAGCAGCTTAGCGACGGGTAGCACAGATACGCAGTATTTT.

This clonotype was observed many times. V is TRBV7-2 and J is TRBJ1-2; a weak D match, TRBD1 (5 bases). Trimming removed 5 bases at V and 8 bases at J, with 12 bases between. Germline CDR1 reads SGHTA; CDR2 reads FQGNSA. CDR3 size: 12 residues. The CDR3 sequence: CASSDSGTGYTF. DNA of the CDR3: TGTGCCAGCAGCGACTCAGGGACCGGCTACACCTTC.

This clonotype came up many times. V and J are TRBV7-8 and TRBJ2-7, with TRBD2 matching 12 bases. Germline V gives CDR1 SGHVS, CDR2 FQNEAQ. V trimming: 5 bases; J trimming: 2 bases; junction bases outside the gene matches: 4. The CDR3 has 15 amino acids. The CDR3 sequence is CASSKGLAGTYEQYF. CDR3 sequence (DNA): TGTGCCAGCAGCAAAGGACTAGCGGGAACCTACGAGCAGTACTTC.

This chain joins TRBV20-1 and TRBJ2-3, with 8 bases identical to TRBD2. Germline V gene data show CDR1 as DFQATT and CDR2 as SNEGSKA (reference sequence). V shed 5 bases, J shed 1 base, and the junction held 11 bases outside the gene matches. This CDR3 region has 16 residues. The CDR3 coding sequence is TGCAGTGCTGGCCGCCTTTTGCGGGGGGGCACAGATACGCAGTATTTT. Translated, it gives CSAGRLLRGGTDTQYF.

This clonotype showed up many times. This sequence joins TRBV27 and TRBJ2-5, with unresolved D. This CDR3 has 13 residues. Deletions cut 5 bases from V and 5 bases from J, with 12 bases between. Germline V gives CDR1 MNHEY, CDR2 SMNVEV (reference sequence). The CDR3 DNA is TGTGCCAGCAGTCCCCCATCCCGTGAGACCCAGTACTTC. Its translation: CASSPPSRETQYF.

This clonotype was recorded many times. The CDR3 sequence: CASAAGTSGAQETQYF. For the CDR3, the DNA is TGCGCCAGCGCGGCGGGGACTAGCGGAGCTCAAGAGACCCAGTACTTC. The rearrangement links TRBV4-1 to TRBJ2-5; 11 nucleotides line up with TRBD2. The CDR3 is made up of 16 amino acids. The V gene end was trimmed by 8 bases and the J gene end by 2 bases; junction bases not matched to a gene: 10. Looked up from germline, CDR1 is MGHRA and CDR2 is YSYEKL.

The rearrangement links TRBV30 to TRBJ1-2; D not resolved. This CDR3 region has 15 residues. Trimming left V 2 bases short and J 0 bases short, with 13 bases between. Germline V gene data show CDR1 as GTSNPN and CDR2 as SVGIG (reference sequence). This chain's CDR3 is CAWSSAVLANYGYTF. In DNA, the CDR3 is TGTGCCTGGAGTTCTGCGGTCTTAGCTAACTATGGCTACACCTTC.

V usage is TRBV4-3 and J usage is TRBJ1-5, with D unclear. The germline gives CDR1 LGHNA, CDR2 YSLEER. Trimming removed 0 bases at V and 6 bases at J, with 9 bases between. The CDR3 runs 14 residues. CDR3 sequence reads: CASSQDLGAQPQHF. For the CDR3, the DNA is TGCGCCAGCAGCCAAGATCTGGGAGCTCAGCCCCAGCATTTT.

About this clonotype itself: Compared with germline, one end of the junction differs, possibly owing to a read error. The chain couples TRBV29-1 to TRBJ1-2, with TRBD1 matching over 7 bases. CDR3 size: 14 residues. In germline, CDR1 is SQVTM, CDR2 ANQGSEA. CDR3: CSVQEGASTLGYTF. The CDR3 nucleotides read TGCAGCGTTCAAGAGGGGGCGAGCACTTTGGGCTACACCTTC.

Ten or more counts support this clonotype. This chain joins TRBV4-3 and TRBJ1-2; 10 bases line up with TRBD1. The J segment lost 4 bases and the V segment lost 1 base, leaving 6 bases of the junction unmatched. Germline V CDR1 and CDR2: LGHNA, YSLEER. The CDR3 sequence is 16 residues long. DNA for the CDR3: TGCGCCAGCAGCCAAGGAAGAGGGACAGGGGCCTATGGCTACACCTTC. Translated: CASSQGRGTGAYGYTF.